Presented here are 3 T cell receptor beta chains from one specimen sequenced in a study of tumor-infiltrating lymphocytes in oesophageal squamous cell carcinoma (dated by TCRdb to about 2016). The protocol used for the library was PCR. Sequencing took place on an Illumina HiSeq 2000. The public reads were reprocessed in TCRdb via fastp at Q25 and MiXCR, keeping in-frame beta chains. When rows share a CDR3 protein, they turn into one entry using the most common DNA and genes. The sample has around 13,000 distinct CDR3 sequences on record, 52% of them singletons. Roughly 27% of the sample is held by the ten biggest clonotypes. Sequencing used esophageal tumor tissue. The receptors come from a female donor with esophageal squamous cell carcinoma.

V and J are TRBV12-3 or TRBV12-4 and TRBJ2-7; perhaps TRBD1 as D (6 bases). With the DNA end fitting TRBJ2-1 better, the J assignment may be wrong. This CDR3 has 14 residues. The chain's CDR3 is CASSLGGPRGEQFF. The DNA of the CDR3 is TGTGCCAGCAGTTTAGGGGGGCCGAGGGGCGAGCAGTTCTTC.

In this sample, this clonotype turned up a few times. J is TRBJ1-1 and V is TRBV10-3; TRBD1 is a possible D gene (6 bases). Trimming stripped 4 bases from V and 1 base from J, with 13 bases between. CDR1 is ENHRY and CDR2 is SYGVKD in the germline V gene. This CDR3 spans 15 amino acids. The CDR3 reads CAISVTGKRNTEAFF. Here the CDR3 DNA reads TGTGCCATCAGTGTAACAGGGAAAAGGAACACTGAAGCTTTCTTT.

This clonotype was seen only a few times. The gene calls are TRBV7-2 and TRBJ1-4, with a weak D call TRBD1 (5 bases). V shed 5 bases and J shed 3 bases, with 13 bases lying between them. The CDR3 runs 15 residues. CDR1 SGHTA and CDR2 FQGNSA come from the germline V gene. The CDR3 region is CASSADSYPNEKLFF. DNA of the CDR3: TGTGCCAGCAGCGCCGACAGCTACCCTAATGAAAAACTGTTTTTT.